These 24 T cell receptor beta chains were sequenced from one sample in a study of cytomegalovirus exposure and HLA in healthy donors. With 60 Vbeta and 13 Jbeta primers, the PCR was carried out. TCRdb's copy holds only in-frame clones and misses some; the assay was immunoSEQ multiplex PCR. Among more than 150,000 clones listed, over 75% were seen once. The sequencing sample was made of PBMCs. The receptors shown here come from a man aged 40-49 years in good health and CMV-seropositive.

This clone was observed a few times. The genes are TRBV7-8 and TRBJ2-2; no firm D call. Germline-derived CDR1 and CDR2 are SGHVS and FQNEAQ. V was clipped by 1 base and J by 5 bases, with 8 bases between them. The CDR3 spans 14 residues. The DNA of the CDR3 is TGTGCCAGCAGCTTAGTTAGAACTACCGGGGAGCTGTTTTTT. This gives the protein CASSLVRTTGELFF.

V and J are TRBV28 and TRBJ2-7; D not certain. The CDR3 totals 14 residues. Germline-derived CDR1 and CDR2 are MDHEN and SYDVKM. V lost 4 bases, J lost 6 bases, and 16 bases lay in between. The CDR3 DNA reads as TGTGCCAGCAGTTCCTTCTTATTACGGAGCGAGCAGTACTTC. This translates into CASSSFLLRSEQYF. Complete variable domain (other parts from reference TRBV28 and TRBJ2-7): DVKVTQSSRYLVKRTGEKVFLECVQDMDHENMFWYRQDPGLGLRLIYFSYDVKMKEKGDIPEGYSVSREKKERFSLILESASTNQTSMYLCASSSFLLRSEQYFGPGTRLTVT.

The V call is TRBV7-3, the J call TRBJ2-5; 9 nucleotides align to TRBD2. From germline, CDR1 is SGHTA and CDR2 FQGTGA. The V and J ends lost 2 bases and 4 bases, in that order; junction bases with no gene match: 2. This CDR3 contains 14 residues. This chain's CDR3 is CASSLGGGGETQYF. CDR3 bases: TGTGCCAGCAGCTTAGGCGGGGGGGGAGAGACCCAGTACTTC.

The chain combines TRBV7-2 with TRBJ1-1; the D gene is possibly TRBD1 (6 bases). Germline loops: CDR1 SGHTA, CDR2 FQGNSA. V gave up 1 base and J gave up 1 base, with 10 bases separating them. This CDR3 is 15 amino acids long. The CDR3 bases are TGTGCCAGCAGCTTAGACGGCAGGGGGAACACTGAAGCTTTCTTT. Translated: CASSLDGRGNTEAFF.

The J gene is TRBJ2-2, the V gene TRBV28; perhaps TRBD1 as D (5 bases). Germline lookup yields CDR1 MDHEN and CDR2 SYDVKM. V lost 1 base and J lost 6, with 9 bases in between. The CDR3 extends over 14 amino acids. The CDR3 protein is CASSLLGLAGELFF. The CDR3, as DNA: TGTGCCAGCAGTTTATTGGGGCTCGCCGGGGAGCTGTTTTTT. The whole variable domain, remainder taken from reference TRBV28 and TRBJ2-2, is DVKVTQSSRYLVKRTGEKVFLECVQDMDHENMFWYRQDPGLGLRLIYFSYDVKMKEKGDIPEGYSVSREKKERFSLILESASTNQTSMYLCASSLLGLAGELFFGEGSRLTVL.

The gene calls are TRBV7-3 and TRBJ2-4; 8 nucleotides agree with TRBD1. The CDR3 is 15 amino acids. Unmatched junction bases numbered 7, after V lost 5 bases and J lost 4 bases. Germline V gene sequence: CDR1 SGHTA, CDR2 FQGTGA. Written as DNA, the CDR3 is TGTGCCAGCAGCCGGACAGGGTATGGGAAAAACATTCAGTACTTC. It encodes CASSRTGYGKNIQYF.

A few counts support this clone. V usage is TRBV9 and J usage is TRBJ1-2; possibly TRBD1 for D (6 bases). With 2 bases removed from V and 8 bases from J, the gap between germline ends came to 10 bases. Per germline, CDR1 SGDLS and CDR2 YYNGEE. The length of the CDR3 is 12 residues. CDR3 protein: CASSVDRFGYTF. The CDR3 nucleotides read TGTGCCAGCAGCGTTGACAGGTTCGGCTACACCTTC. The variable domain in full, with the rest retrieved from reference TRBV9 and TRBJ1-2, is DSGVTQTPKHLITATGQRVTLRCSPRSGDLSVYWYQQSLDQGLQFLIQYYNGEERAKGNILERFSAQQFPDLHSELNLSSLELGDSALYFCASSVDRFGYTFGSGTRLTVV.

The CDR3 sequence: CASSLGLAGDYEQYF. Written as DNA, the CDR3 is TGTGCCAGCAGCTTGGGCCTAGCGGGGGATTACGAGCAGTACTTC. The V and J genes are TRBV5-6 and TRBJ2-5; 10 nucleotides agree with TRBD2. The end of the DNA is better explained by TRBJ2-7, so the J call may be wrong. Germline V gene sequence: CDR1 SGHDT, CDR2 YYEEEE. The CDR3 is 15 amino acids.

V usage is TRBV27 and J usage is TRBJ1-5; TRBD1 matches 7 bases. This CDR3 contains 13 residues. Germline loops: CDR1 MNHEY, CDR2 SMNVEV (reference sequence). Trimming at V came to 8 bases and at J to 7 bases, leaving 8 bases not matched to a gene. The CDR3 region is CASRDRDGQPQHF. The DNA of the CDR3 is TGTGCCAGCCGCGACAGGGATGGACAGCCCCAGCATTTT.

The chain carries TRBV5-1 and TRBJ2-3; 11 bases agree with TRBD1. The junction had 2 bases not matched to a gene; V was cut back by 4 bases and J by 1 base. Germline V CDR1 and CDR2: SGHRS, YFSETQ. The CDR3 loop spans 15 amino acids. Here the CDR3 reads CASSQDRGRTDTQYF. The CDR3 bases are TGCGCCAGCAGCCAGGACAGGGGGCGCACAGATACGCAGTATTTT.

This chain uses TRBV5-6 with TRBJ1-1, with 10 bases matching TRBD1. V lost 4 bases and J lost 10; bases outside the gene matches: 13. This CDR3 is built from 15 residues. Germline CDR1 SGHDT, CDR2 YYEEEE. The CDR3: CASSAGGTGDSVAFF. The CDR3 DNA follows: TGTGCCAGCAGCGCCGGCGGGACAGGGGACTCGGTAGCTTTCTTT.

The genes are TRBV27 and TRBJ2-3; no reliable D call. The V gene lost 3 bases and the J gene lost 5 bases, with 6 bases spanning the gap. The CDR3 loop spans 12 amino acids. Germline V gene lookup returns CDR1 MNHEY and CDR2 SMNVEV (reference sequence). This CDR3 is CASSFRRDTQYF. CDR3 nucleotides: TGTGCCAGCAGTTTCCGGAGAGATACGCAGTATTTT.

The CDR3 DNA sequence: TGTGCCAGCAGCCTACACGAGCAGTACTTC. Translating it yields CASSLHEQYF. The chain links TRBV28 to TRBJ2-7; D is uncertain. The V end was cut by 6 bases, the J end by 5 bases, with 5 bases between. The germline gives CDR1 MDHEN, CDR2 SYDVKM. This CDR3 contains 10 residues.

The sample holds a few counts of this clone. The V call is TRBV25-1, the J call TRBJ1-6, with 9 bases matching TRBD1. V lost 8 bases, J lost 3 bases, and 2 bases stayed unmatched. Germline V CDR1 and CDR2: MGHDK, SYGVNS. The CDR3 is made up of 14 amino acids. The CDR3 DNA reads as TGTGCCAGCTCGGACAGGGGCTATAATTCACCCCTCCACTTT. The encoded protein is CASSDRGYNSPLHF.

This clone was found once. The genes are TRBV7-9 and TRBJ2-3; a possible D gene is TRBD1 (6 bases). Looked up from germline, CDR1 is SEHNR and CDR2 is FQNEAQ (reference sequence). There are 14 residues in the CDR3. V was cut by 2 bases and J by 1 base, with 7 bases left in between. The CDR3 bases are TGTGCCAGCAGCTTACCAGGGGGCACAGATACGCAGTATTTT. This gives the protein CASSLPGGTDTQYF. Supplemented by reference TRBV7-9 and TRBJ2-3, the full variable domain reads DTGVSQNPRHKITKRGQNVTFRCDPISEHNRLYWYRQTLGQGPEFLTYFQNEAQLEKSRLLSDRFSAERPKGSFSTLEIQRTEQGDSAMYLCASSLPGGTDTQYFGPGTRLTVL.

V usage is TRBV28 and J usage is TRBJ2-3, with 7 bases fitting TRBD2. In germline, CDR1 is MDHEN, CDR2 SYDVKM. V gave up 6 bases and J gave up 9 bases; unmatched junction bases: 9. The CDR3 is 13 residues long. CDR3 residues: CASRSQRGLTQYF. CDR3 nucleotide sequence: TGTGCCAGCAGGTCCCAGCGGGGCCTCACGCAGTATTTT.

In its sample, this clone was seen a few times. This chain connects TRBV2 to TRBJ2-7; 12 nucleotides line up with TRBD2. Germline lookup yields CDR1 SNHLY and CDR2 FYNNEI. The CDR3 length is 12 residues. J lost 4 bases, V lost 11 bases, and 3 bases had no gene match. The CDR3 loop reads CALGTSGYEQYF. CDR3 bases: TGTGCCCTCGGGACTAGCGGGTACGAGCAGTACTTC.

This chain links TRBV5-6 with TRBJ2-7; no firm D call. The CDR3 is 11 residues long. Germline V gene lookup returns CDR1 SGHDT and CDR2 YYEEEE. V dropped 6 bases and J dropped 6 bases, with 10 bases sitting between them. CDR3 sequence reads: CASTFEREQYF. DNA for the CDR3: TGTGCCAGCACCTTTGAGCGCGAGCAGTACTTC.

The rearrangement links TRBV7-9 to TRBJ1-1; 11 positions match TRBD1. The length of the CDR3 is 16 residues. Per the germline V gene, CDR1 is SEHNR and CDR2 is FQNEAQ (reference sequence). The V gene end was trimmed by 5 bases and the J gene end by 4 bases; junction bases not matched to a gene: 9. The DNA for the CDR3 is TGTGCCAGCAGCGCCCGGACAGGGGGCAGGAGCACTGAAGCTTTCTTT. Translated: CASSARTGGRSTEAFF.

This clone has a handful of counts. Other DNA sequences in this sample translate to the same CDR3. The rearrangement joins TRBV28 to TRBJ2-7; 8 positions agree with TRBD1. CDR1 and CDR2 from the germline V gene are MDHEN and SYDVKM. Trimming at V came to 2 bases and at J to 5 bases, leaving 2 bases not matched to a gene. This CDR3 is built from 13 residues. The CDR3 DNA reads TGTGCCAGCAGTTTAGGACAGGGCGACGAGCAGTACTTC. Encoded protein: CASSLGQGDEQYF.

The V and J genes are TRBV5-4 and TRBJ2-1; 7 nucleotides match TRBD1. Germline V gives CDR1 SGHNT, CDR2 YYREEE (reference sequence). The CDR3 is made up of 16 amino acids. V was clipped by 6 bases and J by 0 bases; unmatched bases: 9. CDR3 bases: TGTGCCAGCACCTCGGACAGGATAAGCTCCTACAATGAGCAGTTCTTC. Its translation is CASTSDRISSYNEQFF.

This rearrangement joins TRBV5-1 to TRBJ1-5; 11 bases fit TRBD1. The V segment lost 5 bases and the J segment 0 bases; nucleotides outside the gene matches: 7. The CDR3 contains 17 residues. Germline-derived CDR1 and CDR2 are SGHRS and YFSETQ. CDR3 residues: CASRRGQGEHSNQPQHF. In nucleotides, the CDR3 is TGCGCCAGCAGGCGGGGACAGGGGGAGCATAGCAATCAGCCCCAGCATTTT.

Worth noting for this clone: Other DNA sequences in the same sample also yield this CDR3. The chain combines TRBV25-1 with TRBJ1-5; D remains ambiguous. Germline V CDR1 and CDR2: MGHDK, SYGVNS. With 6 bases removed from V and 3 bases from J, the gap between germline ends came to 12 bases. The CDR3 is 14 amino acids. CDR3: CASRRAGDNQPQHF. For the CDR3, the DNA is TGTGCCAGCAGAAGGGCGGGTGACAATCAGCCCCAGCATTTT.

V and J are TRBV15 and TRBJ2-7; D is uncertain. V lost 0 bases, J lost 6 bases, and 6 bases lay in between. This CDR3 comprises 12 residues. In germline, CDR1 is LNHNV, CDR2 YYDKDF (reference sequence). CDR3 sequence reads: CATSRESREQYF. CDR3 nucleotide sequence: TGTGCCACCAGCAGAGAGAGCCGCGAGCAGTACTTC.